This paragraph covers one T cell receptor (beta chain) sequence. Its antigen remains unidentified. This sample stems from a study of shared clonotypes between healthy human individuals. Overall study findings and caveats: Incompleteness in sorted-subset sequencing, despite large depth, was shown by rarefaction.

V shed 4 bases, J shed 5 bases, and the junction held 12 bases outside the gene matches. The CDR3 spans 16 residues. Germline V gives CDR1 LNHDA, CDR2 SQIVND (reference sequence). Some clones are missing from TCRdb's copy, which holds only in-frame ones; the method was immunoSEQ multiplex PCR. This sample has around 1,000,000 clones, with 70% to 80% found just once. The receptor was derived from a man younger than 35 in good health. Some clones in this sample may be carry-over from other donors' samples. Sequencing was done on a sample of memory CD4+ T cells from PBMCs. The sample's subset: CD45RA-negative fraction. This chain joins TRBV19 and TRBJ1-1; 8 nucleotides match TRBD1. For the CDR3, the DNA is TGTGCCAGTAGTAGGGGGGCAGGGGGCGCGTTTACTGAAGCTTTCTTT. It codes for CASSRGAGGAFTEAFF.